This TCR beta chain emerged from a study of T cell repertoires in cytomegalovirus infection. Study-level information: Public signatures in TCR beta pointed to CMV infection and matching HLA type. General observations from the study: Clonotypes of TCR beta that were HLA-C-restricted and CMV-specific dominated the ex vivo response.

V was pared by 4 bases and J by 8 bases, with 11 bases between. CDR3 size: 13 residues. The germline CDR1 and CDR2 sequences are SEHNR and FQNEAQ (reference sequence). Many counts were recorded for this clonotype. Its antigen is currently unknown. MiXCR was run by TCRdb on the reads, yielding one entry per CDR3 protein. The sample shows about 360,000 distinct CDR3 sequences, around 18% of them seen only once. The source is a human donor in good health (CMV status not recorded). Some clones in this sample may be carry-over from other donors' samples. The sequencing sample was made of PBMCs. This chain uses TRBV7-9 with TRBJ1-4, with D perhaps matching TRBD1 (6 bases). CDR3 sequence reads: CASSSTGPEKLFF. The CDR3 region has the DNA TGTGCCAGCAGCTCGACAGGACCAGAAAAACTGTTTTTT.